Relative to its sample, the clone carrying this TCR beta chain is hyperexpanded. Its antigen remains unidentified. The sample is drawn from a study of T cell repertoires in aging, cancer and after chemotherapy. TCR beta rearrangements were amplified from peripheral blood genomic DNA. TRB rearrangements spanning V, D and J were amplified using mixed TRB-A/B primers. Each CDR3 protein gets one entry after TCRdb re-called the multiplex PCR reads with MiXCR. The sample records 250 to 300 distinct CDR3 sequences, roughly a third being singletons. Study-level results: Compared with age-matched healthy donors, untreated hematological or solid cancer patients showed higher blood TCR clonality.

CDR3 length: 15 residues. Germline trimming cut 4 bases from V and 4 bases from J; bases unmatched to any gene: 11. Germline lookup yields CDR1 SQVTM and CDR2 ANQGSEA. The receptor was derived from a human donor in good health. V usage is TRBV29-1 and J usage is TRBJ2-5, with 8 bases that match TRBD2. The specimen sequenced was blood. The CDR3 reads CSVGASGGSGETQYF. The DNA for the CDR3 is TGCAGCGTTGGGGCAAGCGGGGGAAGTGGAGAGACCCAGTACTTC. Combining the CDR3 with reference TRBV29-1 and TRBJ2-5 gives the whole variable domain SAVISQKPSRDICQRGTSLTIQCQVDSQVTMMFWYRQQPGQSLTLIATANQGSEATYESGFVIDKFPISRPNLTFSTLTVSNMSPEDSSIYLCSVGASGGSGETQYFGPGTRLLVL.